Listed below are T cell receptor beta chains from one sample, sequenced in a study of blood T cell repertoires in COVID-19. The method was immunoSEQ multiplex PCR; TCRdb's version includes in-frame clones alone and lacks a portion of them. Of about 180,000 clones listed, more than 75% were seen once; the top ten hold approximately 18%. Material: peripheral blood. Receptors were obtained from a person aged 70 to 85 with COVID-19, enrolled during active disease. Each CDR3 is given with its conserved first and last residue. Fields, in order: J gene, CDR3 length, V gene, D gene, clone size, CDR3 DNA, CDR3 protein. A D gene is named only where the DNA matches it firmly. A clone size is listed for some rows: how often the clone was seen (once, few, many), or a class if it is expanded.

j_call: TRBJ2-4; cdr3_length: 12; v_call: TRBV5-5; d_call: .; clone_size: .; cdr3_nt: TGTGCCAGCAGGGCTATGGGACAAAAAAAATACTTC; cdr3_aa: CASRAMGQKKYF
j_call: TRBJ2-3; cdr3_length: 17; v_call: TRBV19; d_call: TRBD1; clone_size: few; cdr3_nt: TGTGCCAGTAGTATCTTGGGGACAGGACTTACCACAGATACGCAGTATTTT; cdr3_aa: CASSILGTGLTTDTQYF
j_call: TRBJ2-7; cdr3_length: 15; v_call: TRBV7-8; d_call: TRBD2; clone_size: .; cdr3_nt: TGTGCCAGCAGCTACAGTAGCGGGAGGGCCTACGAGCAGTACTTC; cdr3_aa: CASSYSSGRAYEQYF
j_call: TRBJ2-2; cdr3_length: 21; v_call: TRBV6-2/TRBV6-3; d_call: TRBD2; clone_size: .; cdr3_nt: TGTGCCAGCAGTTATTTTTATTTTGGGACTAGCGGGACGGCGAACACCGGGGAGCTGTTTTTT; cdr3_aa: CASSYFYFGTSGTANTGELFF
j_call: TRBJ2-7; cdr3_length: 15; v_call: TRBV5-5; d_call: .; clone_size: .; cdr3_nt: TGTGCCAGCAGCCCCTCCGGACAAAAAGCTTACGAGCAGTACTTC; cdr3_aa: CASSPSGQKAYEQYF
j_call: TRBJ1-3; cdr3_length: 18; v_call: TRBV27; d_call: TRBD1; clone_size: .; cdr3_nt: TGTGCCAGCAGGCCGGGACAGGACAGGTGGAGCTCTGGAAACACCATATATTTT; cdr3_aa: CASRPGQDRWSSGNTIYF
j_call: TRBJ2-3; cdr3_length: 15; v_call: TRBV5-1; d_call: TRBD2; clone_size: .; cdr3_nt: TGCGCCAGCAGTTGGACTAGCGGGGCTTCAGATACGCAGTATTTT; cdr3_aa: CASSWTSGASDTQYF
j_call: TRBJ1-6; cdr3_length: 15; v_call: TRBV6-2/TRBV6-3; d_call: TRBD1; clone_size: .; cdr3_nt: TGTGCCAGCAGTGCCTCGGGACAGGGGGCTTCACCCCTCCACTTT; cdr3_aa: CASSASGQGASPLHF
j_call: TRBJ2-3; cdr3_length: 13; v_call: TRBV9; d_call: .; clone_size: .; cdr3_nt: TGTGCCAGCAGCGTAGGGAGGGGAGATACGCAGTATTTT; cdr3_aa: CASSVGRGDTQYF
j_call: TRBJ1-1; cdr3_length: 11; v_call: TRBV25-1; d_call: .; clone_size: once; cdr3_nt: TGTGCCAGCAGCAGGGACACTGAAGCTTTCTTT; cdr3_aa: CASSRDTEAFF
j_call: TRBJ1-4; cdr3_length: 15; v_call: TRBV15; d_call: TRBD1; clone_size: .; cdr3_nt: TGTGCCACCAGCAGAGGGGGGACAGGGAGCGAAAAACTGTTTTTT; cdr3_aa: CATSRGGTGSEKLFF
j_call: TRBJ2-5; cdr3_length: 14; v_call: TRBV5-6; d_call: TRBD2; clone_size: .; cdr3_nt: TGTGCCAGCAGCTTCCCTAGCGGGGGCGAGACCCAGTACTTC; cdr3_aa: CASSFPSGGETQYF
j_call: TRBJ2-3; cdr3_length: 18; v_call: TRBV29-1; d_call: TRBD2; clone_size: .; cdr3_nt: TGCAGCGTTGAAGATCGTTTCGGTGGTAGCGGGAGACCAGATACGCAGTATTTT; cdr3_aa: CSVEDRFGGSGRPDTQYF
j_call: TRBJ1-2; cdr3_length: 13; v_call: TRBV9; d_call: .; clone_size: .; cdr3_nt: TGTGCCAGCAGCCCCGACGGAGACTATGGCTACACCTTC; cdr3_aa: CASSPDGDYGYTF
j_call: TRBJ2-6; cdr3_length: 19; v_call: TRBV7-2; d_call: .; clone_size: .; cdr3_nt: TGTGCCAGCAGCTTAGTTAGGTGGAGTTCCTCCTCTGGGGCCAACGTCCTGACTTTC; cdr3_aa: CASSLVRWSSSSGANVLTF
j_call: TRBJ2-1; cdr3_length: 15; v_call: TRBV19; d_call: TRBD2; clone_size: .; cdr3_nt: TGTGCCAGTAGTATACGAGCGGGAGGGTACAATGAGCAGTTCTTC; cdr3_aa: CASSIRAGGYNEQFF
j_call: TRBJ1-5; cdr3_length: 15; v_call: TRBV5-1; d_call: .; clone_size: few; cdr3_nt: TGCGCCAGCTCCCCCACGTCGGGGTCTGGTCAGCCCCAGCATTTT; cdr3_aa: CASSPTSGSGQPQHF
j_call: TRBJ2-7; cdr3_length: 17; v_call: TRBV7-3; d_call: .; clone_size: .; cdr3_nt: TGTGCCAGCAGCTTAGCAGGGCGAAGCGTGGAATACTACGAGCAGTACTTC; cdr3_aa: CASSLAGRSVEYYEQYF
j_call: TRBJ1-4; cdr3_length: 14; v_call: TRBV19; d_call: TRBD1; clone_size: .; cdr3_nt: TGTGCCAGTAGCCGACAGGGGGCGGATGAAAAACTGTTTTTT; cdr3_aa: CASSRQGADEKLFF
j_call: TRBJ1-3; cdr3_length: 15; v_call: TRBV30; d_call: .; clone_size: few; cdr3_nt: TGTGCCTGGACGTACGGTTCCGGGACTGGAAACACCATATATTTT; cdr3_aa: CAWTYGSGTGNTIYF
j_call: TRBJ2-7; cdr3_length: 13; v_call: TRBV9; d_call: .; clone_size: .; cdr3_nt: TGTGCCAGCAGCGCCTCCGGGGGAGGCGAGCAGTACTTC; cdr3_aa: CASSASGGGEQYF
j_call: TRBJ2-7; cdr3_length: 16; v_call: TRBV28; d_call: TRBD1; clone_size: .; cdr3_nt: TGTGCCAGCAGTTTTTCCGGGACAGGGAGCTCCTACGAGCAGTACTTC; cdr3_aa: CASSFSGTGSSYEQYF
j_call: TRBJ2-1; cdr3_length: 17; v_call: TRBV4-3; d_call: .; clone_size: .; cdr3_nt: TGCGCCAGCAGCCAGGAAGATCCGGAAAGCGGATACAATGAGCAGTTCTTC; cdr3_aa: CASSQEDPESGYNEQFF
j_call: TRBJ2-7; cdr3_length: 15; v_call: TRBV3-1/TRBV3-2; d_call: TRBD1; clone_size: .; cdr3_nt: TGTGCCAGCAGCCAAATCCTGACAGGGGGCTACGAGCAGTACTTC; cdr3_aa: CASSQILTGGYEQYF
j_call: TRBJ1-6; cdr3_length: 16; v_call: TRBV6-2/TRBV6-3; d_call: TRBD1; clone_size: .; cdr3_nt: TGTGCCAGCAGTTACCTTACGCCAGGGGGCCAATCACCCCTCCACTTT; cdr3_aa: CASSYLTPGGQSPLHF
j_call: TRBJ2-7; cdr3_length: 13; v_call: TRBV6-6; d_call: TRBD1; clone_size: .; cdr3_nt: TGTGCCAGCGGACAGGGGTTGACCTACGAGCAGTACTTC; cdr3_aa: CASGQGLTYEQYF
j_call: TRBJ2-7; cdr3_length: 15; v_call: TRBV4-1; d_call: .; clone_size: few; cdr3_nt: TGCGCCAGCAGCCAAGACAGGAGGAGCTCCTACGAGCAGTACTTC; cdr3_aa: CASSQDRRSSYEQYF
j_call: TRBJ2-2; cdr3_length: 17; v_call: TRBV5-4; d_call: TRBD2; clone_size: .; cdr3_nt: TGTGCCATCCCGTCGGGTAGCGGGGGTCAGAGCACCGGGGAGCTGTTTTTT; cdr3_aa: CAIPSGSGGQSTGELFF
j_call: TRBJ1-1; cdr3_length: 16; v_call: TRBV4-3; d_call: .; clone_size: .; cdr3_nt: TGCGCCAGCAGCCAAGGGGGGGGCTCCGAGAGGACTGAAGCTTTCTTT; cdr3_aa: CASSQGGGSERTEAFF
j_call: TRBJ1-2; cdr3_length: 14; v_call: TRBV5-6; d_call: .; clone_size: few; cdr3_nt: TGTGCCAGCAGCTTGGGACAGATTAACTATGGCTACACCTTC; cdr3_aa: CASSLGQINYGYTF
j_call: TRBJ2-3; cdr3_length: 15; v_call: TRBV4-3; d_call: TRBD1; clone_size: .; cdr3_nt: TGCGCCAGCAGCCAAGATGGGCAGGGGGCCAATACGCAGTATTTT; cdr3_aa: CASSQDGQGANTQYF
j_call: TRBJ1-4; cdr3_length: 18; v_call: TRBV11-2; d_call: .; clone_size: .; cdr3_nt: TGTGCCAGCAGCTTACCCTTAAGATCCGAGGATACTAATGAAAAACTGTTTTTT; cdr3_aa: CASSLPLRSEDTNEKLFF
j_call: TRBJ2-3; cdr3_length: 18; v_call: TRBV4-1; d_call: .; clone_size: .; cdr3_nt: TGCGCCAGCAGCACCCGACACGGCGTGTGGGAGAGAATAGATACGCAGTATTTT; cdr3_aa: CASSTRHGVWERIDTQYF
j_call: TRBJ2-2; cdr3_length: 13; v_call: TRBV7-8; d_call: .; clone_size: .; cdr3_nt: TGTGCCAGCAGCTTAGTTAGAGGCGGGGAGCTGTTTTTT; cdr3_aa: CASSLVRGGELFF
j_call: TRBJ2-3; cdr3_length: 14; v_call: TRBV2; d_call: TRBD1; clone_size: .; cdr3_nt: TGTGCCGGTAAAGACAGGGCCAGCACAGATACGCAGTATTTT; cdr3_aa: CAGKDRASTDTQYF
j_call: TRBJ2-5; cdr3_length: 12; v_call: TRBV14; d_call: .; clone_size: .; cdr3_nt: TGTGCCAGCAGCCAAAACCGGGAGACCCAGTACTTC; cdr3_aa: CASSQNRETQYF